A single sample gave rise to the 5 T cell receptor beta chains below, sequenced in a study of control samples from healthy donors and cancer patients (dated by TCRdb to 2020 to 2021). The library was produced with the immunoSEQ multiplex PCR assay. TCRdb limited this immuneACCESS table to in-frame rearrangements with V and J called. A share of clones is missing; checked studies link under half to unresolved V genes, and the rest is unexplained. The sample yields about 150,000 clones; more than 85% were counted once. The ten most abundant clones make up roughly 0.7% of the sample. Sequencing was done on a sample of blood. The receptors come from a woman aged 25 to 45 in good health.

The J gene is TRBJ2-7, the V gene TRBV7-2; D unresolved. Trimming stripped 8 bases from V and 0 bases from J, with 14 bases between. The CDR3 spans 14 residues. In germline, CDR1 is SGHTA, CDR2 FQGNSA. DNA for the CDR3: TGTGCCAGCGGCAACGCGTTGGGCTCCTACGAGCAGTACTTC. This translates into CASGNALGSYEQYF. Based on the CDR3 plus reference TRBV7-2 and TRBJ2-7, the full variable domain is GAGVSQSPSNKVTEKGKDVELRCDPISGHTALYWYRQSLGQGLEFLIYFQGNSAPDKSGLPSDRFSAERTGGSVSTLTIQRTQQEDSAVYLCASGNALGSYEQYFGPGTRLTVT.

In this sample, this clone turned up once. The CDR3 nucleotides are TGTGCCAGCAGCTTTTCACAGGGATGGACCGGGGAGCTGTTTTTT. Amino acids: CASSFSQGWTGELFF. The chain joins TRBV7-2 to TRBJ2-2, with a tentative D call TRBD1 (6 bases). V lost 3 bases to trimming and J lost 5 bases, with 13 bases between them. CDR1 and CDR2 from the germline V gene are SGHTA and FQGNSA. This CDR3 is built from 15 residues.

The chain uses TRBV5-1 and TRBJ1-3, with 9 bases that match TRBD1. The germline CDR1 and CDR2 sequences are SGHRS and YFSETQ. V was pared by 4 bases and J by 2 bases, with 13 bases of the junction left unmatched. The CDR3 loop spans 18 amino acids. CDR3 in DNA: TGCGCCAGCAGCCGGGATGGGGGGACAGGGCCCCCTGGAAACACCATATATTTT. Its translation: CASSRDGGTGPPGNTIYF.

This sequence joins TRBV28 and TRBJ2-3; D not resolved. This CDR3 region has 17 residues. Germline assignment: CDR1 MDHEN and CDR2 SYDVKM. The V gene lost 0 bases and the J gene lost 0 bases, with 13 bases spanning the gap. For the CDR3, the DNA is TGTGCCAGCAGTTTATGGTCCCCCCGGGCTAGCACAGATACGCAGTATTTT. This codes for CASSLWSPRASTDTQYF.

The chain joins TRBV7-9 to TRBJ2-3; 11 bases agree with TRBD2. In germline, CDR1 is SEHNR, CDR2 FQNEAQ (reference sequence). The CDR3 is 15 residues long. The ends lost 5 bases at V and 4 bases at J; junction bases unmatched: 5. CDR3 amino acids: CASSLLAGASDTQYF. The CDR3 DNA sequence: TGTGCCAGCAGCCTACTAGCGGGAGCCTCAGATACGCAGTATTTT.